This T cell receptor (beta chain) is drawn from a study of cytomegalovirus exposure and HLA in healthy donors. Of note for this clone: Its antigen is as yet unknown.

Findings and limits, study-wide: The classifier was said to identify cytomegalovirus status with high specificity and sensitivity. Most of the TCR beta V segments (in an earlier analysis) were productive either about 87% or about 30% of the time.

Primers included in the PCR were 60 Vbeta and 13 Jbeta primers. TCRdb's copy holds only in-frame clones and misses some; the assay was immunoSEQ multiplex PCR. The sample contains about 200,000 clones, over 65% of which appear only once. Germline values: CDR1 MNHNS, CDR2 SASEGT. V lost 5 bases, J lost 2 bases, and 9 bases lay in between. The CDR3 has 13 amino acids. The specimen was PBMCs. The chain carries TRBV6-1 and TRBJ1-1, with TRBD1 as a possible D gene (6 bases). The source of this sequence is a man between 18 and 29 years old in good health and CMV-seronegative. In DNA form, the CDR3 reads TGTGCCAGCAGTCGGACAGACAACACTGAAGCTTTCTTT. This sequence encodes CASSRTDNTEAFF.